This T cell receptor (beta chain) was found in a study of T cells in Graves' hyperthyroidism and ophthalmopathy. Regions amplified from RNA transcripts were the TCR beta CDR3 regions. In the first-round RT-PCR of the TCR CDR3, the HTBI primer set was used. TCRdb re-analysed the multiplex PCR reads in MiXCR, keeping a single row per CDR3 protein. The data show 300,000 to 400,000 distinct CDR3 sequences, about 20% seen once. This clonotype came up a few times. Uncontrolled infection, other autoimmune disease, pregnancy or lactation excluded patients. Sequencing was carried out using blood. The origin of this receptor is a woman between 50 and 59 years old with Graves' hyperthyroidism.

CDR3 in DNA: TGTGCCAGCAGTTTGTTCTCTCTAGCGGGAGGGCCAGATACGCAGTATTTT. It yields the protein CASSLFSLAGGPDTQYF. This sequence joins TRBV28 and TRBJ2-3; 12 positions agree with TRBD2. Germline V gene sequence: CDR1 MDHEN, CDR2 SYDVKM. Trimming cost V 3 bases and J 4 bases; bases outside gene matches: 8. The CDR3 covers 17 residues. The full variable domain, with the rest looked up from reference TRBV28 and TRBJ2-3, is DVKVTQSSRYLVKRTGEKVFLECVQDMDHENMFWYRQDPGLGLRLIYFSYDVKMKEKGDIPEGYSVSREKKERFSLILESASTNQTSMYLCASSLFSLAGGPDTQYFGPGTRLTVL.